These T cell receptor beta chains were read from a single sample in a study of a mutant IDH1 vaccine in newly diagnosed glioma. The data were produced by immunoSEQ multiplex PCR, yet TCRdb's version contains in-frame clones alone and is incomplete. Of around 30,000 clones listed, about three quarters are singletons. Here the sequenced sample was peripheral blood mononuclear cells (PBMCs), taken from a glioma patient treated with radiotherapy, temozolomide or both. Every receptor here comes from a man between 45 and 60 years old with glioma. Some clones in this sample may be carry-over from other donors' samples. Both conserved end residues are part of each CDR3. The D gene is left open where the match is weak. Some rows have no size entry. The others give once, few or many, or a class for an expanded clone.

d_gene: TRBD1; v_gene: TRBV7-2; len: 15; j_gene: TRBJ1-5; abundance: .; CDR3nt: TGTGCCAGCAGCACAACGACAGGGCCCAATCAGCCCCAGCATTTT; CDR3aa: CASSTTTGPNQPQHF
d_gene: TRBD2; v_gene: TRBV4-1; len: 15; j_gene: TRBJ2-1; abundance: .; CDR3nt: TGCGCCAGCAGCCCCACCGGCGGGGGGGCCCATGAGCAGTTCTTC; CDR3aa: CASSPTGGGAHEQFF
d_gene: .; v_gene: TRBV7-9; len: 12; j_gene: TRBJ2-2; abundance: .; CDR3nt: TGTGCCAGCAGCTCCGGGGCCGGGGAGCTGTTTTTT; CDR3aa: CASSSGAGELFF
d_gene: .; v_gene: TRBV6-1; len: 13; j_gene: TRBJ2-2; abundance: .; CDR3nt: TGTGCCAGCATCGAGGGGCTCGCCGGGGAGCTGTTTTTT; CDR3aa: CASIEGLAGELFF
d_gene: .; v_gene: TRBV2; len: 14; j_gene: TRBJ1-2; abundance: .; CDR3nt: TGTGCCAGCAAGCTGGAGACAGACTCCTATGGCTACACCTTC; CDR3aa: CASKLETDSYGYTF
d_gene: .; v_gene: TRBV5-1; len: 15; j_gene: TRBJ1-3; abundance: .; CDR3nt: TGCGCCAGCAGCCGCAGATCCGGACAGGGAAACACCATATATTTT; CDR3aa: CASSRRSGQGNTIYF
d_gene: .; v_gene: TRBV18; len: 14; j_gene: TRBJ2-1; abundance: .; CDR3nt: TGTGCCAGCTCACCATACAGCAGGAACAATGAGCAGTTCTTC; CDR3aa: CASSPYSRNNEQFF
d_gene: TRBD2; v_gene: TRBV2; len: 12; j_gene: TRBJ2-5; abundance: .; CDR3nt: TGTGCCAGCAGTGAGCTCAGCGGGGGGGCGAACTTC; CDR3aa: CASSELSGGANF
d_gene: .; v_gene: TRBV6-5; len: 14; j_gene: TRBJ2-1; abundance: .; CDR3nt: TGTGCCAGCAGTTACTCAGGGGTCCACAATGAGCAGTTCTTC; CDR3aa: CASSYSGVHNEQFF
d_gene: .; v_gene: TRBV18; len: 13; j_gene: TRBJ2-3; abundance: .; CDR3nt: TGTGCCAGCTCACGGCCAGACACAGATACGCAGTATTTT; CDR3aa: CASSRPDTDTQYF
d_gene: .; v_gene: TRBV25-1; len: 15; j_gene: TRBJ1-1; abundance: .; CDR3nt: TGTGCCAGCAGTCGGGACTTCGGGGGGAACACTGAAGCTTTCTTT; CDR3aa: CASSRDFGGNTEAFF
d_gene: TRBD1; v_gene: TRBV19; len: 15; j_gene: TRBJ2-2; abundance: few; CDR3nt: TGTGCCAGTAGTGCTCCGGGACAGCGCACCGGGGAGCTGTTTTTT; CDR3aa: CASSAPGQRTGELFF
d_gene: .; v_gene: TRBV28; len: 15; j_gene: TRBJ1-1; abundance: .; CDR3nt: TGTGCCAGCAGTTCATATCGGGGTCGGTACACTGAAGCTTTCTTT; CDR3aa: CASSSYRGRYTEAFF
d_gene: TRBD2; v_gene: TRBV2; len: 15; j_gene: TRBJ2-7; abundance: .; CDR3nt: TGTGCCAGCAGTGCCCCTAGCGGGGCCTCCTACGAGCAGTACTTC; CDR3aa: CASSAPSGASYEQYF
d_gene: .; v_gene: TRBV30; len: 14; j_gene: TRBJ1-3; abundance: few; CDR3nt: TGTGCCTGGAGCGGGGCCATCAGGGGAAACACCATATATTTT; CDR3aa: CAWSGAIRGNTIYF
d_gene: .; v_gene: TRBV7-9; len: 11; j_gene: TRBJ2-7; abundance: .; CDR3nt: TGTGCCAGCAGCTTAACCGTCGAGCAGTACTTC; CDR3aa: CASSLTVEQYF
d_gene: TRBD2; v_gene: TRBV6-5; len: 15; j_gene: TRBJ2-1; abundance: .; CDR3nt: TGTGCCAGCAGTTATGCGGGAGGGCCGCTGGATGAGCAGTTCTTC; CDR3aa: CASSYAGGPLDEQFF
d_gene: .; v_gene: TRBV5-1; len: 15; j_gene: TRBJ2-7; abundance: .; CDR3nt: TGCGCCAGCAGCCCGGTCGGACAGCTTACCTACGAGCAGTACTTC; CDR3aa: CASSPVGQLTYEQYF
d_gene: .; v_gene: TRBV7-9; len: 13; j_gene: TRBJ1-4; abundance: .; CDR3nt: TGTGCCAGCAGCTTACCGGGCCTTGAAAAACTGTTTTTT; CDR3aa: CASSLPGLEKLFF
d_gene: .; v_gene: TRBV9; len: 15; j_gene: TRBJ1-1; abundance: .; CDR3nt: TGTGCCAGCAGCTCGGGGACCGCCAAGAACACTGAAGCTTTCTTT; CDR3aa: CASSSGTAKNTEAFF
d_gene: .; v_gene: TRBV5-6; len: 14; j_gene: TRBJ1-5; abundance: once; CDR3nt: TGTGCCAGCAGCTTGGGACAGGCTAATCAGCCCCAGCATTTT; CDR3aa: CASSLGQANQPQHF
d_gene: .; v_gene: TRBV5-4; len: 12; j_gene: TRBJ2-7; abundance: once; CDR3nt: TGTGCCAGCAGCTGGAACACCTACGAGCAGTACTTC; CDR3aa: CASSWNTYEQYF
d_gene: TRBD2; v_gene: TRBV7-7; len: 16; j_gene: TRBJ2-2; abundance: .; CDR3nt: TGTGCTAGCAGCCCAACTAGCGGGGGGAACGGCGGGGAGCTGTTTTTT; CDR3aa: CASSPTSGGNGGELFF
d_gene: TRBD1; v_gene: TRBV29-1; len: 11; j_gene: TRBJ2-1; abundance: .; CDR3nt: TGCAGCGTTGATGACAGGGTTAAGCAGTTCTTC; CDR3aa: CSVDDRVKQFF
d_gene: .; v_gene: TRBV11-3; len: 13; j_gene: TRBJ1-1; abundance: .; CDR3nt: TGTGCCAGCAGCTTTGAGACGAGCGCTGAAGCTTTCTTT; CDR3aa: CASSFETSAEAFF
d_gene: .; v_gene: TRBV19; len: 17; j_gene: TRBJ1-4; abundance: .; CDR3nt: TGTGCCAGTAGTATGACAGCAGTTTCCTCAACTAATGAAAAACTGTTTTTT; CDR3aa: CASSMTAVSSTNEKLFF
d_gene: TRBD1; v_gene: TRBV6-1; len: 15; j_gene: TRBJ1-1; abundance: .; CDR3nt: TGTGCCAGCAGGCTAGATCACAGGGGGAACACTGAAGCTTTCTTT; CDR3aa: CASRLDHRGNTEAFF
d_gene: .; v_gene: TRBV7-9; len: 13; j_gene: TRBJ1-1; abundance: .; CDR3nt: TGTGCCAGCAGCTTATCAGGGAACGCTGAAGCTTTCTTT; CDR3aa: CASSLSGNAEAFF
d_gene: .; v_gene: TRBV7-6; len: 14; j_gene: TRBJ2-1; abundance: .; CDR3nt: TGTGCCAGCAGTTTAATGGACGGGTCCGGAGAGCAGTTCTTC; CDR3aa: CASSLMDGSGEQFF
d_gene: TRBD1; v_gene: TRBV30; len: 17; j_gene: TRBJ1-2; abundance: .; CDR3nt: TGTGCCTGGAGTCCACCACGGGGGACAGTAGCTAACTATGGCTACACCTTC; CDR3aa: CAWSPPRGTVANYGYTF
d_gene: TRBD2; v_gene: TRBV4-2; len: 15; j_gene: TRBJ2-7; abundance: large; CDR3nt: TGTGCCAGCAGCCAAGCTCGGGAGGGGGGATACGAGCAGTACTTC; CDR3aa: CASSQAREGGYEQYF
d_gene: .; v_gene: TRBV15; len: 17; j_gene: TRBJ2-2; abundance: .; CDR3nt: TGTGCCACCAGCAGAGATCAAGATGCGCCTAACACCGGGGAGCTGTTTTTT; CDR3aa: CATSRDQDAPNTGELFF
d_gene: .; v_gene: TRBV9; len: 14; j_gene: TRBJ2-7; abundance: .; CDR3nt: TGTGCCAGCAGCCCTGGACGGAGAATGGACGAGCAGTACTTC; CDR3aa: CASSPGRRMDEQYF
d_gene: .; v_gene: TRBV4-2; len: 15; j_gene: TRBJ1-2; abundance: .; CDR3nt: TGTGCCAGCAGCCGCAATGACAGGACAGCTATGAGCTACACCTTC; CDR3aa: CASSRNDRTAMSYTF
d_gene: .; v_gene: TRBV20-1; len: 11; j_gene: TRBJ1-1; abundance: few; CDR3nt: TGCAGTGCTAGACAGGGAATCGCAGCTTTCTTT; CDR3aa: CSARQGIAAFF
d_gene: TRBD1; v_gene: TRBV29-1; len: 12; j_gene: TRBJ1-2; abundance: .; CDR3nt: TGCAGCGTTGACCAGGGGGCAGATGGCTACACCTTC; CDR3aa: CSVDQGADGYTF
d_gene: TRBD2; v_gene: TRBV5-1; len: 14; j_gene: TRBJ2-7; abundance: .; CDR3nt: TGCGCCAGCACCTGGGGTAGCGGGAGGGCTGAGCAGTACTTC; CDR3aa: CASTWGSGRAEQYF
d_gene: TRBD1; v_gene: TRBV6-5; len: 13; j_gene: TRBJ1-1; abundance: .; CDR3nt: TGTGCCAGCAGTGGGACAGGGGTCACTGAAGCTTTCTTT; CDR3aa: CASSGTGVTEAFF
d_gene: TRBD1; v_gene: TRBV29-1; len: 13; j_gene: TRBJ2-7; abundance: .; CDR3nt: TGCAGCGTAAAAGGACAGGGCTTCGACGAGCAGTACTTC; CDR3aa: CSVKGQGFDEQYF
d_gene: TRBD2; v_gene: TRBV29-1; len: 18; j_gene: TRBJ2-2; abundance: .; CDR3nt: TGCAGCGTTGATAGGAGCGGGAGGGCAAAAGTTTTCACCGGGGAGCTGTTTTTT; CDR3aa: CSVDRSGRAKVFTGELFF
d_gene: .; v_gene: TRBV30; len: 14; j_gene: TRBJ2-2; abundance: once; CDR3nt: TGTGCCTGGAGCTTACTCCCAGGGTCCGGGGAGCTGTTTTTT; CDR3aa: CAWSLLPGSGELFF